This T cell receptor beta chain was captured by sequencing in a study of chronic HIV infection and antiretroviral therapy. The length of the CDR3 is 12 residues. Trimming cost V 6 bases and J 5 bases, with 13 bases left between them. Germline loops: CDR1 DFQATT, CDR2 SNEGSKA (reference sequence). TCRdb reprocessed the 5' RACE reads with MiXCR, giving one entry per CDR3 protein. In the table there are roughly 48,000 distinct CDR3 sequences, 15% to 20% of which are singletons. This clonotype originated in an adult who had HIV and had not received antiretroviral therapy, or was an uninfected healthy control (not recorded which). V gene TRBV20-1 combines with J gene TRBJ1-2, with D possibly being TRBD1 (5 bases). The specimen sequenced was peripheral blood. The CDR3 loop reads CSAKTGRYGYTF. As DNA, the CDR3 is TGCAGTGCCAAGACGGGACGGTATGGCTACACCTTC.